This TCR beta chain was captured in a study of blood T cell repertoires in COVID-19. Study-level information: T cells, B-cell-depleted T cells, or PBMCs provided the cDNA or gDNA that served as material.

Per germline, CDR1 LGHNA and CDR2 YNFKEQ. V was shortened by 0 bases and J by 1 base, with 5 bases between the two germline ends. There are 14 residues in the CDR3. Per the study methods: Counts of nucleated cells, estimated from reference gene primer amplification, were obtained. Data came from immunoSEQ multiplex PCR; TCRdb stores just in-frame clones and leaves some out. The D gene and trimming were derived from the DNA, and the V and J assignments and clone size from that table. The sample yields about 68,000 clones, 89% seen once. Source material: peripheral blood. This chain connects TRBV4-2 to TRBJ2-3; no clear D. The sequence was obtained from a man in his fifties with active COVID-19. The CDR3: CASSQDFGTDTQYF. CDR3 coding DNA: TGTGCCAGCAGCCAAGATTTCGGCACAGATACGCAGTATTTT.